This is a list of T cell receptor beta chains from one sample in a study of chemoradiotherapy in HPV16-positive cancers. Method: immunoSEQ multiplex PCR; TCRdb's copy keeps in-frame clones and lacks some. The table records 7,000 to 8,500 clones, about 88% of them present only once. The sequencing used tumor tissue, collected from a patient who underwent chemoradiotherapy. The source is a human donor with HPV-associated anogenital cancer. The conserved cysteine and the conserved F or W are not part of the CDR3 here. Fields, in order: V gene, J gene, CDR3 protein.

TRBV27	TRBJ2-1	ASSPIAVTYNEQF
TRBV30	TRBJ1-5	AWSPQYDQPQH
TRBV25-1	TRBJ2-1	ASSAPGQGIYNEQF
TRBV4-2	TRBJ2-2	ASSQGSGGFGGELF
TRBV4-1	TRBJ2-5	ASSPSTRGGLLETQY
TRBV13	TRBJ1-1	ASSRLRDSEAF
TRBV18	TRBJ2-1	ASGRAGADNEQF
TRBV29-1	TRBJ1-4	SVGSGTGMEKLF
TRBV12-5	TRBJ1-3	ASGLGGGAGNTIY
TRBV30	TRBJ2-5	AWREGRETQY
TRBV5-6	TRBJ2-7	ASSLFLTSYEQY
TRBV7-8	TRBJ2-7	ASSWTSVGRGEQY
TRBV2	TRBJ1-5	ASSLIQGSQPQH
TRBV6-6	TRBJ2-2	ASTSAGGVNTGELF
TRBV6-7	TRBJ2-1	ASSYSTEQF
TRBV2	TRBJ2-7	ASSSLAGIYEQY
TRBV10-1	TRBJ2-2	ASSLAGDAGELF
TRBV11-2	TRBJ2-3	ASSPWTSSTDTQY
TRBV2	TRBJ2-3	ASRPWTSGADTQY
TRBV14	TRBJ2-7	ASSQAGQGIYEQY
TRBV9	TRBJ2-1	ASSRRRGAPYNEQF
TRBV2	TRBJ2-1	ASSSGSGEF
TRBV7-8	TRBJ2-5	ASSLSSLASMRAQY
TRBV7-2	TRBJ2-2	ASSSPAGWSDNTGELF
TRBV18	TRBJ1-1	ASSPGSPGSGNTEAF
TRBV19	TRBJ2-7	ASSIRTGGSYEQY
TRBV7-9	TRBJ1-2	ASSPVGTGIVNYGYT